A selection of T cell receptor beta chains follows, all from one sample in a study of control samples from healthy donors and cancer patients. Profiling relied on immunoSEQ multiplex PCR, and the TCRdb table lists in-frame clones only, not all of them. The table records 180,000 or so clones, just under 95% of them present only once. Sample: blood. The source of these receptors is a woman aged 55-75 years in good health. The CDR3 runs from the conserved cysteine through the conserved F or W. Fields, in order: V gene, clone size, J gene, D gene, CDR3 length, CDR3 protein, CDR3 DNA. The D gene is left open where the match is weak. Clone size is not always given. Where it is, it says once, few, many or a class for expanded clones.

>TRBV10-2|-|TRBJ1-5|TRBD1|14
CASSTTGAGQPQHF
TGCGCCAGCAGCACTACAGGGGCTGGGCAGCCCCAGCATTTT
>TRBV4-2|-|TRBJ2-7|TRBD1|14
CASSPAGGSYEQYF
TGTGCCAGCAGCCCCGCAGGGGGCTCCTACGAGCAGTACTTC
>TRBV4-3|-|TRBJ1-4|-|14
CASSQGLSGEKLFF
TGCGCCAGCAGCCAAGGGCTGTCGGGTGAAAAACTGTTTTTT
>TRBV30|-|TRBJ2-1|-|15
CAWSVRGSSYNEQFF
TGTGCCTGGAGTGTAAGGGGGAGCTCCTACAATGAGCAGTTCTTC
>TRBV4-3|-|TRBJ1-2|-|15
CASSQEEGTIYGYTF
TGCGCCAGCAGCCAAGAAGAGGGCACGATCTATGGCTACACCTTC
>TRBV6-6|-|TRBJ1-6|-|16
CASSKSPGVYNSPLHF
TGTGCCAGCAGTAAAAGCCCGGGGGTTTATAATTCACCCCTCCACTTT
>TRBV7-2|-|TRBJ2-3|-|15
CASSPKQPSTDTQYF
TGTGCCAGCAGCCCCAAACAGCCGAGCACAGATACGCAGTATTTT
>TRBV12-3/TRBV12-4|-|TRBJ2-7|TRBD1|13
CASSLATGTGKYF
TGTGCCAGCAGTTTAGCAACCGGGACAGGGAAGTACTTC
>TRBV6-5|-|TRBJ1-4|-|15
CASRGGSSTNEKLFF
TGTGCCAGCCGGGGGGGGTCCTCAACTAATGAAAAACTGTTTTTT
>TRBV18|once|TRBJ2-7|-|14
CASSTLGRAYEQYF
TGTGCCAGCTCGACCCTCGGACGGGCCTACGAGCAGTACTTC
>TRBV19|-|TRBJ2-7|-|15
CASSTESGLTDEQYF
TGTGCCAGTAGTACGGAGTCCGGGTTAACGGACGAGCAGTACTTC
>TRBV27|-|TRBJ1-5|-|13
CASSLDPNQPQHF
TGTGCCAGCAGTTTAGACCCAAATCAGCCCCAGCATTTT
>TRBV27|-|TRBJ2-7|TRBD1|13
CARNFPGQGEQYF
TGTGCCCGCAACTTTCCGGGACAGGGGGAACAGTACTTC
>TRBV19|-|TRBJ2-7|-|17
CASSPRGAGSLSYEQYF
TGTGCCAGTAGTCCCCGGGGGGCCGGGAGCCTATCCTACGAGCAGTACTTC
>TRBV7-2|once|TRBJ2-1|-|13
CASSLGVHHEQFF
TGTGCCAGCAGCTTAGGGGTTCATCATGAGCAGTTCTTC
>TRBV12-5|-|TRBJ1-1|-|14
CASGLVRGNTEAFF
TGTGCTAGTGGTTTGGTACGGGGGAACACTGAAGCTTTCTTT
>TRBV10-1|-|TRBJ1-1|-|13
CASSEDMNTEAFF
TGCGCCAGCAGTGAGGACATGAACACTGAAGCTTTCTTT
>TRBV10-2|-|TRBJ1-2|-|13
CASSDAENYGYTF
TGCGCCAGCAGTGATGCTGAGAACTATGGCTACACCTTC
>TRBV19|few|TRBJ1-5|-|14
CASSIARFNQPQHF
TGTGCCAGTAGTATAGCCAGATTCAATCAGCCCCAGCATTTT
>TRBV6-4|-|TRBJ1-3|-|17
CASSDSRYWGRGNTIYF
TGTGCCAGCAGTGACTCGAGATATTGGGGAAGGGGAAACACCATATATTTT
>TRBV2|-|TRBJ1-5|-|14
CASSDDSFNQPQHF
TGTGCCAGCAGTGATGACTCCTTCAATCAGCCCCAGCATTTT
>TRBV15|-|TRBJ2-3|-|14
CATSRDLAPDTQYF
TGTGCCACCAGCAGAGATTTGGCGCCAGATACGCAGTATTTT
>TRBV19|-|TRBJ1-1|-|12
CAIPAGNTEAFF
TGTGCCATCCCAGCAGGGAACACTGAAGCTTTCTTT
>TRBV2|-|TRBJ1-6|TRBD1|17
CASSTGQGPSYNSPLHF
TGTGCCAGCAGTACTGGACAGGGACCCTCCTATAATTCACCCCTCCACTTT
>TRBV5-1|-|TRBJ1-1|-|15
CASSLISTRDTEAFF
TGCGCCAGCAGCTTGATAAGTACCAGGGACACTGAAGCTTTCTTT
>TRBV7-9|-|TRBJ1-6|TRBD1|16
CASSGWDRNYNSPLHF
TGTGCCAGCAGCGGGTGGGACAGAAATTATAATTCACCCCTCCACTTT